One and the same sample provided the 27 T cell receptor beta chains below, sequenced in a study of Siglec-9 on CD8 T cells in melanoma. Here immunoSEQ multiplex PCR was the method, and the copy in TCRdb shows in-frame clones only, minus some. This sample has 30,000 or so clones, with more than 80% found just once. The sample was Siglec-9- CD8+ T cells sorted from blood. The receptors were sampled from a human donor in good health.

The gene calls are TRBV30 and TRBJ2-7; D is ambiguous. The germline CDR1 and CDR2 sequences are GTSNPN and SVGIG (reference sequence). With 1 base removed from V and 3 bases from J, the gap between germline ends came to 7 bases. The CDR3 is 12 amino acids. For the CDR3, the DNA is TGTGCCTGGAGTGGTGACGGCTACGAGCAGTACGTC. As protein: CAWSGDGYEQYV.

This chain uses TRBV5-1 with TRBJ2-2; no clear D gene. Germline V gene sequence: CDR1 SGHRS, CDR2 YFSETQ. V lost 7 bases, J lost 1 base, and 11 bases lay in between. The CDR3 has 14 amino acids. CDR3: CASREHKNTGELFF. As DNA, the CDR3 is TGCGCCAGCCGAGAACACAAGAACACCGGGGAGCTGTTTTTT.

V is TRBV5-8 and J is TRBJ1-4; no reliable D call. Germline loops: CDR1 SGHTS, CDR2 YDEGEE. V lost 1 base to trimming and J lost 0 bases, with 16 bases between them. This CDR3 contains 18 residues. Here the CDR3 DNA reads TGTGCCAGCAGCTTGCCTTCGTTCCGACCCTCAACTAATGAAAAACTGTTTTTT. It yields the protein CASSLPSFRPSTNEKLFF.

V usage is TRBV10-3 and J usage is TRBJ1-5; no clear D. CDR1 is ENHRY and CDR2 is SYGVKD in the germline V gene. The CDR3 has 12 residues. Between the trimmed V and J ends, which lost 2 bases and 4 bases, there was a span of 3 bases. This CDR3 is CAISEGNQPQHF. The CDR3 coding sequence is TGTGCCATCAGTGAGGGTAATCAGCCCCAGCATTTT.

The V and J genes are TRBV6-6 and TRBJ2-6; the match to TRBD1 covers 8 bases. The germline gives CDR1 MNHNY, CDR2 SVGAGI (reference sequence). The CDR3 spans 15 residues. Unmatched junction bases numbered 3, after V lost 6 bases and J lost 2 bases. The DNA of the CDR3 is TGTGCCAGCAGGAGACAGGGGACTGGGGCCAACGTCCTGACTTTC. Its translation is CASRRQGTGANVLTF.

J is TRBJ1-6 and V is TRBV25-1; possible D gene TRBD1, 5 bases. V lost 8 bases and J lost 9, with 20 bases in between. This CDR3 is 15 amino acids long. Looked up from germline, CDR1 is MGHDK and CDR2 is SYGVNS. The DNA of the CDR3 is TGTGCCAGCTCCCAAAGGGGTCAGCAGAGTTCACCCCTCCACTTT. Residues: CASSQRGQQSSPLHF. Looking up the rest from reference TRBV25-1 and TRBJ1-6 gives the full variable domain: EADIYQTPRYLVIGTGKKITLECSQTMGHDKMYWYQQDPGMELHLIHYSYGVNSTEKGDLSSESTVSRIRTEHFPLTLESARPSHTSQYLCASSQRGQQSSPLHFGNGTRLTVT.

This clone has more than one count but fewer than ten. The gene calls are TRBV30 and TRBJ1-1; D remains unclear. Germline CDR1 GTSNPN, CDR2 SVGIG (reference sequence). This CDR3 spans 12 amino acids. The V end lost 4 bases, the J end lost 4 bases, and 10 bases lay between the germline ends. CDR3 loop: CAWIWSGTEAFF. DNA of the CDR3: TGTGCCTGGATATGGTCGGGCACTGAAGCTTTCTTT.

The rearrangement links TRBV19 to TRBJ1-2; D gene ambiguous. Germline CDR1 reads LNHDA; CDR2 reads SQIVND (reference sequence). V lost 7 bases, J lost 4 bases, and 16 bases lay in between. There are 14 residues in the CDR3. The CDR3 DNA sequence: TGTGCCAGTATGGAGGGAGAAGGTATCTATGGCTACACCTTC. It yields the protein CASMEGEGIYGYTF.

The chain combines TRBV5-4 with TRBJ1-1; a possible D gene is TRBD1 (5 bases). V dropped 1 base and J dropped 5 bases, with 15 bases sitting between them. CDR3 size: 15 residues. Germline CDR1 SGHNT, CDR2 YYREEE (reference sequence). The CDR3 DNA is TGTGCCAGCAGCTTGCAGTGGGGCTCTGGGACTGAAGCTTTCTTT. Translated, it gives CASSLQWGSGTEAFF.

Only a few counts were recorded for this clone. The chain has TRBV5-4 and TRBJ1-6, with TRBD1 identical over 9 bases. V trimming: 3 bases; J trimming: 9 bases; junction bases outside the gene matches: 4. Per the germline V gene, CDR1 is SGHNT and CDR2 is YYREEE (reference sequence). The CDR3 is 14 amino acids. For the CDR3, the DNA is TGTGCCAGCAGCTCCGGGACAGGGTCTTCACCCCTCCACTTT. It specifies CASSSGTGSSPLHF.

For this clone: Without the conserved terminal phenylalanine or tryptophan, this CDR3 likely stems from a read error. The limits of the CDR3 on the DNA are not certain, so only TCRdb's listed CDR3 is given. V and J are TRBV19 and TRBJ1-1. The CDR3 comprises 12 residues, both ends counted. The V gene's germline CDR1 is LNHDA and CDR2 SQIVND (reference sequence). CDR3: CASRQGNVGLEL.

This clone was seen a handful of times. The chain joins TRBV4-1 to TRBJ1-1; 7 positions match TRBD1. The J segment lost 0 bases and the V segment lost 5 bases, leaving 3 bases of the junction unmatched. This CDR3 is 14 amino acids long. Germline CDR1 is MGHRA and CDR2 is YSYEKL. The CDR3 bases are TGCGCCAGCAGCTATGGGACAGTGAACACTGAAGCTTTCTTT. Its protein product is CASSYGTVNTEAFF.

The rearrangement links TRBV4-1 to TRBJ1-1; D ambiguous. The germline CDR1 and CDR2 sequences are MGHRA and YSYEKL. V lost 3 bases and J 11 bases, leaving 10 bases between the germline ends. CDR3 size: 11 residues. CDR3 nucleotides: TGCGCCAGCAGCCAGGGGAGTAGGGCTTTCTTT. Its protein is CASSQGSRAFF.

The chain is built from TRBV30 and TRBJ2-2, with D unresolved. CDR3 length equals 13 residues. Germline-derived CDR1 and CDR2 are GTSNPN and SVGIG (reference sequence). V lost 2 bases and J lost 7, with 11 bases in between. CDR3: CAWSLTHRGELFF. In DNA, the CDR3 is TGTGCCTGGAGTCTCACACACCGCGGGGAGCTGTTTTTT.

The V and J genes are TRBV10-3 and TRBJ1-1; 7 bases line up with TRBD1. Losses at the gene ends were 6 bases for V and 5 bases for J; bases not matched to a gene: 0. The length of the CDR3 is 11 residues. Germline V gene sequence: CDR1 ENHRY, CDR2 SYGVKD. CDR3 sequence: CAIRDRTEAFF. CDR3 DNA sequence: TGTGCCATCAGGGACAGGACTGAAGCTTTCTTT.

The CDR3 protein is CASSLGDSFYGYTF. The CDR3 DNA reads TGTGCCAGCAGTTTAGGCGACTCCTTCTATGGCTACACCTTC. The chain combines TRBV28 with TRBJ1-2; D not resolved. This CDR3 contains 14 residues. In germline, CDR1 is MDHEN, CDR2 SYDVKM. Trimming took 2 bases from V and 4 from J, leaving 11 bases between them.

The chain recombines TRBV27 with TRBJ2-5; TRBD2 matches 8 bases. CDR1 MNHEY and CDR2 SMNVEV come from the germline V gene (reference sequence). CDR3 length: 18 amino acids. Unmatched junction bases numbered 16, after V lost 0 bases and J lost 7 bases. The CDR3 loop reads CASSLSRSAGAPGGTQYF. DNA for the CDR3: TGTGCCAGCAGTTTATCCCGTTCAGCGGGGGCCCCCGGGGGGACCCAGTACTTC.

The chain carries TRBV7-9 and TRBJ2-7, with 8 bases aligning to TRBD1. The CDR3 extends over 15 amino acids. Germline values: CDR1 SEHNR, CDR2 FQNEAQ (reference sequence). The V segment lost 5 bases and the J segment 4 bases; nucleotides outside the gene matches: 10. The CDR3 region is CASSPSRQGIYEQYV. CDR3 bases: TGTGCCAGCAGCCCGTCCCGACAGGGGATATACGAGCAGTACGTC.

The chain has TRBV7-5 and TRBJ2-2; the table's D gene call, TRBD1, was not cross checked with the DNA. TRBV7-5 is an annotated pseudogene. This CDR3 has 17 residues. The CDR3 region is CARSQPPGTGNTGELFF. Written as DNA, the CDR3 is TGTGCCAGAAGCCAACCACCCGGGACAGGGAACACCGGGGAGCTGTTTTTT.

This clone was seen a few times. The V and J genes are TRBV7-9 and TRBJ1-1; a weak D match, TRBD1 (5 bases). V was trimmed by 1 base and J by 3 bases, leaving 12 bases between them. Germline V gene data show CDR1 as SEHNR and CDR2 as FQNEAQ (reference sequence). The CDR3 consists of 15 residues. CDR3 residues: CASSLEGVRDTEAFF. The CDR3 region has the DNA TGTGCCAGCAGCTTAGAAGGGGTTCGGGACACTGAAGCTTTCTTT.

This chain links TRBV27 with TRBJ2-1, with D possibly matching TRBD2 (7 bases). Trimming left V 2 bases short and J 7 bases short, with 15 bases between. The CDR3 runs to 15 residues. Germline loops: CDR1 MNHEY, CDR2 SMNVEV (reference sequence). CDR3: CASSLVWGGANEQFF. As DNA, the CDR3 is TGTGCCAGCAGTTTAGTGTGGGGGGGGGCGAATGAGCAGTTCTTC.

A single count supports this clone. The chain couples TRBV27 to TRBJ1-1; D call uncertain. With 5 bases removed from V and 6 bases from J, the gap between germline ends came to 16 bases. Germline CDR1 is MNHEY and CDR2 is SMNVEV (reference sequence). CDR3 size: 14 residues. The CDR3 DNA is TGTGCCAGCAGTCCTCGACCCGTAGCCGCTGAAGCTTTCTTT. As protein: CASSPRPVAAEAFF.

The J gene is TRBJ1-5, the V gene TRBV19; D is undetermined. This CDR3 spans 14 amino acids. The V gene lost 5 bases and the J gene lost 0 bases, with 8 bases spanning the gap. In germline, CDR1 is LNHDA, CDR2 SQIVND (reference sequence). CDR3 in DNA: TGTGCCAGTAGTTGGGGTTATAGCAATCAGCCCCAGCATTTT. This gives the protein CASSWGYSNQPQHF.

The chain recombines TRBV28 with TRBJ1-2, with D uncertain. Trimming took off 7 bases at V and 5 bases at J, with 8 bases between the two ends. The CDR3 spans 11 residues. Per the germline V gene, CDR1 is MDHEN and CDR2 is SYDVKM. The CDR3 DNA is TGTGCCAGCACGTCGGAGTATGGCTACACCTTC. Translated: CASTSEYGYTF.

CDR3 sequence (DNA): TGTGCCAGCAGCTCGCCGGGTGGGGAGGATGGCTACACCTTC. As protein: CASSSPGGEDGYTF. The chain recombines TRBV13 with TRBJ1-2; D call uncertain. The CDR3 totals 14 residues. Germline CDR1 and CDR2: PRHDT and FYEKMQ (reference sequence). V lost 4 bases and J lost 6, with 15 bases in between. Supplemented by reference TRBV13 and TRBJ1-2, the full variable domain reads AAGVIQSPRHLIKEKRETATLKCYPIPRHDTVYWYQQGPGQDPQFLISFYEKMQSDKGSIPDRFSAQQFSDYHSELNMSSLELGDSALYFCASSSPGGEDGYTFGSGTRLTVV.

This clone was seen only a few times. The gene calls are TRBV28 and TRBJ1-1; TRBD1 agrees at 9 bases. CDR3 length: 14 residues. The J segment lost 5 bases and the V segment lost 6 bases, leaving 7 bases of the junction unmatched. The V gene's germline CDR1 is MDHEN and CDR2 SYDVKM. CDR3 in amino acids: CASSPTGGYTEAFF. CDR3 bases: TGTGCCAGCAGCCCGACAGGGGGATATACTGAAGCTTTCTTT.

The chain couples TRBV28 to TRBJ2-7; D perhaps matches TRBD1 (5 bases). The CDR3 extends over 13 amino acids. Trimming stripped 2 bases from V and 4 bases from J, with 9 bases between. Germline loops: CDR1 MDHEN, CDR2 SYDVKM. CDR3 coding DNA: TGTGCCAGCAGTTTACAGGGCGTTTACGAGCAGTACTTC. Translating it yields CASSLQGVYEQYF.